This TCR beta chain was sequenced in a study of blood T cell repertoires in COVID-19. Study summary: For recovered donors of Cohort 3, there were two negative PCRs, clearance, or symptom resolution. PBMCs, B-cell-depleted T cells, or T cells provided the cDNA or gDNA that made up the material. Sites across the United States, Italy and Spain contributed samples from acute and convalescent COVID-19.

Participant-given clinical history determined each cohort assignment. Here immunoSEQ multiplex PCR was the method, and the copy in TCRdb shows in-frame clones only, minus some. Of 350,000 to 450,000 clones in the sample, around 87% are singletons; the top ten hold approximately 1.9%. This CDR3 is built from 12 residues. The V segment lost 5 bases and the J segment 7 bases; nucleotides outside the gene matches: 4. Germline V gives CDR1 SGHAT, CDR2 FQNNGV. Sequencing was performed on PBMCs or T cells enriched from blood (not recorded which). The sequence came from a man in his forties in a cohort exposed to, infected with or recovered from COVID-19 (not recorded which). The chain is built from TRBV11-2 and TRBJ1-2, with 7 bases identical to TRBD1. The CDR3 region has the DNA TGTGCCAGCAGCGCCGACAGGGCTGGCTACACCTTC. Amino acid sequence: CASSADRAGYTF.